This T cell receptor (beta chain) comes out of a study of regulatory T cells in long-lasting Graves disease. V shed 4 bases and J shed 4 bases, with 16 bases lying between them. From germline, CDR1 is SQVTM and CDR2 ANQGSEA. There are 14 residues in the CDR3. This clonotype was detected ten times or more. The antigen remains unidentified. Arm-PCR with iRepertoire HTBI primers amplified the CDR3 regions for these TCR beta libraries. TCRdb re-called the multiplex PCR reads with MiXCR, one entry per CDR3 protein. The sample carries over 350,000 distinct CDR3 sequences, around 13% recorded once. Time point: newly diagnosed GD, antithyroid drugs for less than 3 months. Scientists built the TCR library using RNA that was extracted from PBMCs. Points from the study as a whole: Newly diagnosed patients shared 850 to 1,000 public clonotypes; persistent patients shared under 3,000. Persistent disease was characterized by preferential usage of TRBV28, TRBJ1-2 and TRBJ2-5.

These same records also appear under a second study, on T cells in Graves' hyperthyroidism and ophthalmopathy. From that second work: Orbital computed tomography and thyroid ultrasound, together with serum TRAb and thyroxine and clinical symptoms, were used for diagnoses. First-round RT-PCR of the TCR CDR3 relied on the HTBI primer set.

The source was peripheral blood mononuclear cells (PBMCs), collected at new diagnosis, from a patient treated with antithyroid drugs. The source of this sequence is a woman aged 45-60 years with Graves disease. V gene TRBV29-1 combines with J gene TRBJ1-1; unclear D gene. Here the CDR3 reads CSVAGAPEVTEAFF. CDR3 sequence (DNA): TGCAGCGTTGCGGGAGCCCCTGAGGTCACTGAAGCTTTCTTT.